Given below is one T cell receptor (beta chain) in context. What it binds is unknown. The sample is drawn from a study of CD8+CD57+ T cells in acquired aplastic anemia. Study-wide points: In common between the patients and the controls were some 28 CD8+ CDR3 sequences.

Genomic DNA provided the template from which TCR beta VDJ and CDR3 profiles were obtained. Each CDR3 protein gets one entry after TCRdb re-called the reads with MiXCR. Of 310,000 or so distinct CDR3 sequences listed, 56% are singletons. CD8+CD57+ cell expansion, shown by flow cytometry, had occurred in the patients selected for sequencing. Severe acquired aplastic anemia was present in all patients. Patients were therapy-naive when their blood was sampled. This CDR3 has 15 residues. Trimming took 2 bases from V and 4 from J, leaving 10 bases between them. Germline CDR1 reads SGDLS; CDR2 reads YYNGEE. Sequencing input: sorted CD4+, CD8+, or CD8+CD57+ T cells (not recorded which) from PBMCs. The V gene is TRBV9, the J gene TRBJ2-6; tentatively, D is TRBD1 or TRBD2 (5 bases each). The sequence came from a human donor with aplastic anemia. CDR3 sequence: CASSVRGTGANVLTF. The DNA for the CDR3 is TGTGCCAGCAGCGTGAGGGGAACCGGGGCCAACGTCCTGACTTTC.